This entry lists 9 T cell receptor beta chains sequenced from one sample in a study of T and B cells in COVID-19 patients. BIOMED2 TRB-A/B primer pools were used in multiplex TRB PCR. Using its own MiXCR run on the multiplex PCR reads, TCRdb lists one record per CDR3 protein. The sample includes over 6,000 distinct CDR3 sequences, around 34% of them seen just once. Each TRB amplification used about 220-500 ng of genomic DNA from blood. Sequencing input: blood. Every receptor here comes from a human donor with active COVID-19.

By share, this clonotype ranks as medium-sized. The chain recombines TRBV5-4 with TRBJ2-7; the match to TRBD2 covers 9 bases. This CDR3 region has 15 residues. After removal of 0 bases from V and 7 bases from J, the junction contained 8 bases not matched to a gene. The germline V gene has CDR1 SGHNT and CDR2 YYREEE (reference sequence). This chain's CDR3 is CASSLAASGTEEQYF. Written as DNA, the CDR3 is TGTGCCAGCAGCTTGGCGGCTAGCGGGACAGAAGAGCAGTACTTC.

By share of the sample, this clonotype is medium-sized (0.01 to 0.1%). The rearrangement links TRBV29-1 to TRBJ2-1; tentatively, D is TRBD1 (6 bases). V lost 7 bases and J lost 8, with 12 bases in between. Germline V lookup: CDR1 SQVTM, CDR2 ANQGSEA. This CDR3 is 11 amino acids long. CDR3 protein: CSAGQYDEQFF. CDR3 coding DNA: TGCAGCGCTGGACAGTACGATGAGCAGTTCTTC.

The chain joins TRBV18 to TRBJ2-1, with 10 nucleotides matching TRBD2. The CDR3 has 13 amino acids. Germline trimming cut 3 bases from V and 7 bases from J; bases unmatched to any gene: 0. Germline V gene sequence: CDR1 KGHSH, CDR2 LQKENI. The CDR3 protein is CASSPTSGNEQFF. The CDR3 nucleotides read TGTGCCAGCTCACCGACTAGCGGGAATGAGCAGTTCTTC.

The J gene is TRBJ2-7, the V gene TRBV6-5; 8 nucleotides agree with TRBD2. Germline assignment: CDR1 MNHEY and CDR2 SVGAGI. The CDR3 consists of 15 residues. Losses at the gene ends were 7 bases for V and 3 bases for J; bases not matched to a gene: 11. The CDR3 DNA is TGTGCCAGCACTCGACGCCTTAGCGGGAACTACGAGCAGTACTTC. Its translation is CASTRRLSGNYEQYF.

The chain recombines TRBV6-5 with TRBJ1-2; D gene ambiguous. Deletions cut 6 bases from V and 2 bases from J, with 22 bases between. CDR1 and CDR2 from the germline V gene are MNHEY and SVGAGI. The CDR3 sequence is 17 residues long. The CDR3 nucleotides read TGTGCCAGCAGCCCGCGCCTCCCAACACGGCCCAACTATGGCTACACCTTC. Translated, it gives CASSPRLPTRPNYGYTF.

V gene TRBV12-3 or TRBV12-4 combines with J gene TRBJ2-7, with 8 bases aligning to TRBD1. The trim removed 5 bases at V and 3 bases at J, leaving 3 bases unmatched. CDR3 length equals 13 residues. The CDR3 loop reads CASSQGANYEQYF. The CDR3 coding sequence is TGTGCCAGCAGTCAGGGGGCCAACTACGAGCAGTACTTC.

By share of the sample, this clonotype is medium-sized. The CDR3 region is CSVGRGQQNTGELFF. The CDR3 DNA follows: TGCAGCGTTGGTAGGGGACAGCAGAACACCGGGGAGCTGTTTTTT. This chain links TRBV29-1 with TRBJ2-2, with TRBD1 matching 7 bases. J lost 1 base, V lost 4 bases, and 6 bases had no gene match. The CDR3 runs 15 residues. Germline assignment: CDR1 SQVTM and CDR2 ANQGSEA.

The chain couples TRBV30 to TRBJ1-2; D gene unclear. Germline V gene sequence: CDR1 GTSNPN, CDR2 SVGIG (reference sequence). The CDR3 is 13 residues long. V was cut by 0 bases and J by 5 bases, with 10 bases left in between. The CDR3 loop is CAWSVREIYGYTF. The CDR3 DNA is TGTGCCTGGAGTGTACGGGAAATTTATGGCTACACCTTC. The complete variable domain, with remaining parts taken from reference TRBV30 and TRBJ1-2, reads SQTIHQWPATLVQPVGSPLSLECTVEGTSNPNLYWYRQAAGRGLQLLFYSVGIGQISSEVPQNLSASRPQDRQFILSSKKLLLSDSGFYLCAWSVREIYGYTFGSGTRLTVV.

The chain uses TRBV29-1 and TRBJ2-1; 10 bases are shared with TRBD2. There are 15 residues in the CDR3. V shed 2 bases, J shed 3 bases, and the junction held 4 bases outside the gene matches. The germline gives CDR1 SQVTM, CDR2 ANQGSEA. CDR3 loop: CSVEFTSGDYNEQFF. CDR3 nucleotides: TGCAGCGTTGAATTTACTAGCGGGGACTACAATGAGCAGTTCTTC.